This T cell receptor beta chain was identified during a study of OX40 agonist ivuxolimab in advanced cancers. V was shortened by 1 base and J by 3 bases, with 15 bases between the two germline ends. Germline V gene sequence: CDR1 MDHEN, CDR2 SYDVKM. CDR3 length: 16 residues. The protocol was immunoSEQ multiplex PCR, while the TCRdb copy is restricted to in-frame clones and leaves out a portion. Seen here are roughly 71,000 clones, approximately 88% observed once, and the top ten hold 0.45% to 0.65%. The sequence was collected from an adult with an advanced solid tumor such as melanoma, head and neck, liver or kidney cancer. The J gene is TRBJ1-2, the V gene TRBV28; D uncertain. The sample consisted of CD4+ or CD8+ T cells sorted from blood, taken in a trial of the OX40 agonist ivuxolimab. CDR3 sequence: CASSLYVPLVDYGYTF. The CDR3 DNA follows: TGTGCCAGCAGTTTATACGTCCCCTTGGTGGACTATGGCTACACCTTC.